The 5 T cell receptor beta chains below come from one sample, sequenced in a study of OX40 agonist ivuxolimab in advanced cancers. Sequencing was performed with immunoSEQ multiplex PCR; in TCRdb, only in-frame clones are kept and a portion is missing. Seen here are some 40,000 clones, around 93% observed once, and the top ten hold less than 30%. Sample: CD4+ or CD8+ T cells sorted from blood, taken in a trial of the OX40 agonist ivuxolimab. These receptor sequences come from an adult with an advanced solid tumor such as melanoma, head and neck, liver or kidney cancer.

The V gene is TRBV7-9, the J gene TRBJ1-5; 7 bases line up with TRBD1. This CDR3 region has 15 residues. In germline, CDR1 is SEHNR, CDR2 FQNEAQ (reference sequence). Losses at the gene ends were 5 bases for V and 2 bases for J; bases not matched to a gene: 6. CDR3 amino acids: CASSAATGGNQPQHF. The DNA for the CDR3 is TGTGCCAGCAGCGCGGCTACAGGGGGCAATCAGCCCCAGCATTTT.

The CDR3 nucleotides read TGTGCCAGCAGCGACCTAGACAGCTCCTACGAGCAGTACTTC. Amino acids: CASSDLDSSYEQYF. The gene calls are TRBV5-6 and TRBJ2-7; tentative D call: TRBD1 (5 bases). V was shortened by 4 bases and J by 0 bases, with 11 bases between the two germline ends. The germline CDR1 and CDR2 sequences are SGHDT and YYEEEE. The CDR3 is made up of 14 amino acids.

This chain links TRBV25-1 with TRBJ1-5; D is ambiguous. CDR1 and CDR2 (germline): MGHDK, SYGVNS. Trimming pared 2 bases from V and 6 bases from J, leaving 5 bases between. The CDR3 consists of 12 residues. Here the CDR3 DNA reads TGTGCCAGCAGTGAAGGGAGTCAGCCCCAGCATTTT. Its translation is CASSEGSQPQHF.

This chain joins TRBV7-9 and TRBJ1-5, with no clear D. CDR3 length: 14 residues. Germline assignment: CDR1 SEHNR and CDR2 FQNEAQ (reference sequence). V was clipped by 5 bases and J by 3 bases, with 11 bases between them. The CDR3 DNA reads as TGTGCCAGCAGCCCCCTGCTGACCAATCAGCCCCAGCATTTT. Its protein product is CASSPLLTNQPQHF.

The chain has TRBV18 and TRBJ1-5; 8 nucleotides agree with TRBD1. Germline lookup yields CDR1 KGHSH and CDR2 LQKENI. CDR3 length equals 15 residues. J lost 2 bases, V lost 6 bases, and 6 bases had no gene match. The CDR3 protein is CASSYGQGGNQPQHF. The CDR3 region has the DNA TGTGCCAGCTCGTACGGACAGGGAGGCAATCAGCCCCAGCATTTT.